This T cell receptor beta chain was obtained from a study of prognosis after radiotherapy for stage I lung cancer (dated by TCRdb to the early 2020s). Background for the entire study: Approximately 19 stage I NSCLC patients were enrolled in Nanjing, China, between 2018 and January 2019. The cohort comprised 13 men and five or six women with a median age of roughly 69 years, ranging from about 50 to 84 years. Roughly 12 patients had adenocarcinoma and more than five had squamous cell carcinoma as the tumor histology. Concurrent therapy was not administered to any patient alongside SBRT. The study profiled peripheral blood TCR beta repertoires from stage I NSCLC patients before and after stereotactic body radiotherapy and related them to distant failure. The study took one blood sample before SBRT and one after SBRT from each of some 20 patients and sequenced all 40 or so samples. Image-guided IMRT or VMAT was used to deliver SBRT in 3 to 5 fractions at a biologically effective dose of at least 100 Gy. Every patient was deemed medically inoperable, 12 because of comorbidities and about seven because they refused surgery. After SBRT, distant metastases developed in about 20% of the 19 patients at a median of 7 months, while the remaining 15 patients had no significant progression. Oligometastatic NSCLC after surgical resection of the primary tumor was present in roughly 5 patients, while newly diagnosed primary stage I lung tumors were present in about 15. General conclusions and limits of the study: All reported P values were unadjusted for multiple comparisons. TRBV and TRBJ usage frequencies reportedly varied with metastasis status, involving two V genes at baseline and about 10 V and two J genes after SBRT. No determination of tumor specificity was made for expanded TCR clones. Post-SBRT Shannon entropy and its change from baseline were lower in patients who developed distant metastases; baseline Shannon entropy was not associated with metastases. After SBRT, the number of unique TCR clones decreased (median about 9,100 before versus several thousand after; Wilcoxon paired P=0.011). Limitations of the study included a small cohort and short follow-up, and the study findings need independent validation.

CDR1 and CDR2, looked up from the germline V gene, are SQVTM and ANQGSEA. CDR3 length: 16 amino acids, cysteine to phenylalanine. Left in the record is the CDR3 DNA by itself, 48 bases read in frame from the first base. The germline V and J ends show losses of 4 bases and 5 bases respectively, and no gene match explains 13 bases of the junction. A history of other malignancies or of prior chemotherapy or radiotherapy was absent in all patients, and node-negative disease was shown on CT and PET/CT in all patients. About 6.3 milliliters of peripheral venous blood were drawn into EDTA tubes at each of two time points. PBMCs were isolated by Ficoll-Paque Plus density-gradient centrifugation. Samples were stored at -80°C immediately after collection until analysis. In its sample, this clonotype was seen many times. The antigen it recognizes is unknown. Per-nucleotide qualities are absent, and no much larger clonotype sits a single base away.

Two rounds of multiplex PCR were performed to amplify the TCR beta CDR3 region from genomic DNA. The first PCR round used primers specific to each TRBV and TRBJ gene, and the primer sequences were filed in Chinese patent CN105087789A. The second PCR round used universal primers. The Roche High Pure PCR Template Preparation Kit was used to extract genomic DNA from frozen PBMCs. The libraries underwent paired-end sequencing with 151 bp reads on an Illumina HiSeq 3000. The authors' analysis ran thus. Raw reads lacking the multiplex PCR primer sequences were removed with CutAdapt. PEAR was used to merge high-quality paired reads into contigs. By alignment to reference sequences, MiXCR assigned TRB V, D and J gene segments to each contig. To remove sequencing errors, CDR3 sequences were clustered according to base quality and sequence similarity. Shannon entropy, normalized by the natural log of the productive TCR sequence number, served as the measure of diversity. Clonality was defined as one minus Shannon entropy divided by the natural log of the number of unique clonotypes. Using the Youden index from ROC curves, the researchers picked the repertoire-metric cut-offs for progression-free survival, and all analyses were carried out in R 3.5.3. The public reads were quality trimmed at Q25 with fastp and then assembled into clones with MiXCR by TCRdb, keeping productive beta chains. One record per CDR3 amino acid sequence lists the most common genes and DNA. None of the V and J calls come from the authors' own analysis; TCRdb made them. Present in this sample are some 17,000 distinct CDR3 sequences, 25% to 35% of which were seen just once. 31% of the sample lies in the top ten.

The rearranged chain carries TRBV29-1 and TRBJ2-5; 10 junctional bases match TRBD2. The TCR was taken from a donor over 45 with non-small cell lung cancer. The sequencing here drew on PBMCs, taken before or after stereotactic body radiation therapy (not recorded which). The DNA sequence is TGCAGCGTTGCTGGGCTAGCGGGAGTGGGCGGGGAGACCCAGTACTTC. It translates to CSVAGLAGVGGETQYF.